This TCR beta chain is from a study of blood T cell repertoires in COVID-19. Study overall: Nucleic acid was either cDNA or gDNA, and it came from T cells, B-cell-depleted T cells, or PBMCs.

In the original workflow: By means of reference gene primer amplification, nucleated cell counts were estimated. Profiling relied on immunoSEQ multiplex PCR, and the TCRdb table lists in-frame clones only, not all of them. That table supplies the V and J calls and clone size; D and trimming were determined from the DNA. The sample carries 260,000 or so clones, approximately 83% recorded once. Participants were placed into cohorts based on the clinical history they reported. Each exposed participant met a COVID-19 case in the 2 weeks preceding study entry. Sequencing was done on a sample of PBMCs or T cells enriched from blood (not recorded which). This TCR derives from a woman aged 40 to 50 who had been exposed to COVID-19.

CDR3 sequence: CAISLQGDADSPLHF. The CDR3 DNA follows: TGTGCCATCAGTTTACAGGGGGACGCCGATTCACCCCTCCACTTT. The chain joins TRBV10-3 to TRBJ1-6, with 8 bases that match TRBD1. J gave up 8 bases and V 5 bases, and 8 bases lay outside the gene matches. Germline V lookup: CDR1 ENHRY, CDR2 SYGVKD. The CDR3 totals 15 residues.